One and the same sample provided the 3 T cell receptor beta chains below, sequenced in a study of OX40 agonist ivuxolimab in advanced cancers. Profiled with immunoSEQ multiplex PCR; TCRdb holds only in-frame clones, not every one. Of over 70,000 clones in the sample, over 80% were seen once. The source was CD4+ or CD8+ T cells sorted from blood, collected in a trial of the OX40 agonist ivuxolimab. Receptors were obtained from an adult with an advanced solid tumor such as melanoma, head and neck, liver or kidney cancer.

V is TRBV27 and J is TRBJ2-7, with 9 nucleotides matching TRBD1. V lost 4 bases, J lost 1 base, and 5 bases stayed unmatched. The CDR3 is 15 residues long. Germline loops: CDR1 MNHEY, CDR2 SMNVEV (reference sequence). CDR3 in amino acids: CASSSGQGISYEQYF. CDR3 bases: TGTGCCAGCAGTTCAGGACAGGGGATTTCCTACGAGCAGTACTTC.

The chain uses TRBV2 and TRBJ2-3, with no clear D. Trimming shortened V by 2 bases and J by 4 bases, and 10 bases separated the two germline ends. This CDR3 contains 14 residues. Germline loops: CDR1 SNHLY, CDR2 FYNNEI. The CDR3, as DNA: TGTGCCAGCAGTGAACCCGGTGATCCAGATACGCAGTATTTT. Encoded protein: CASSEPGDPDTQYF.

The chain joins TRBV6-1 to TRBJ2-7, with 10 nucleotides matching TRBD1. V lost 3 bases, J lost 4 bases, and 6 bases stayed unmatched. The CDR3 consists of 15 residues. Germline CDR1 reads MNHNS; CDR2 reads SASEGT. CDR3 in amino acids: CASSDPDRGFYEQYF. Written as DNA, the CDR3 is TGTGCCAGCAGTGACCCGGACAGGGGGTTTTACGAGCAGTACTTC.